Listed below are T cell receptor beta chains from one sample, sequenced in a study of chemoradiotherapy in HPV16-positive cancers. Assay used: immunoSEQ multiplex PCR; TCRdb lists only in-frame clones, some missing. The data show roughly 14,000 clones, around four fifths seen once. Specimen collection occurred from a patient who underwent chemoradiotherapy. The receptors were gathered from a human donor with HPV-associated anogenital cancer. The CDR3 runs from the conserved cysteine through the conserved F or W. D genes are given only for firm matches. The listing skips clone size in some rows; elsewhere it reads once, few, many or a size class.

v_call,d_call,j_call,clone_size,cdr3_nt,cdr3_aa
TRBV6-1,TRBD1,TRBJ1-2,NA,TGTGCCAGCAGTGCGCGAGGACAGGGATATGGCTACACCTTC,CASSARGQGYGYTF
TRBV19,NA,TRBJ1-5,few,TGTGCCAGTAGCTCGAAAAAGGACGCGCACCAGCATTTT,CASSSKKDAHQHF
TRBV20-1,NA,TRBJ1-2,few,TGCAGTGCCGCTACCGGCTACACCTTC,CSAATGYTF
TRBV5-8,NA,TRBJ2-7,NA,TGTGCCAGTGTACCAGGGTACGACGAGCAGTACTTC,CASVPGYDEQYF
TRBV5-1,NA,TRBJ1-2,NA,TGCGCCAGCAGCCACCCCGGGGCTAATGGCTACACCTTC,CASSHPGANGYTF
TRBV11-3,NA,TRBJ2-7,NA,TGTGCCAGCAGCACCGGACCAGTCTACGAGCAGTACTTC,CASSTGPVYEQYF
TRBV11-2,TRBD1,TRBJ1-4,NA,TGTGCCACCCGTCCGGGACAGTCCTCTATTGGGCTGTTTTTT,CATRPGQSSIGLFF
TRBV6-1,NA,TRBJ2-3,NA,TGTGCCAGCAGTGAAGACAGGGAAGTAATCCGGTCGCAGTATTTT,CASSEDREVIRSQYF
TRBV2,NA,TRBJ1-1,NA,TGTGCCAGCAGCCCCGGGGGGGATCTCGAAGCTTTCTTT,CASSPGGDLEAFF
TRBV2,NA,TRBJ2-7,NA,TGTGCCAGCACCACGGGTGGGAGCGGCCAAACCTACGAGCAGTACTTC,CASTTGGSGQTYEQYF
TRBV7-2,NA,TRBJ2-7,NA,TGTGCCAGCAGCTTAGGAGGGATCAGGGTCGGTCTCGAGCAGTACTTC,CASSLGGIRVGLEQYF
TRBV28,TRBD1,TRBJ2-3,NA,TGTGCCAGCAGTTTAGGGAGGACAGGGACCTTCACAGATACGCAGTATTTT,CASSLGRTGTFTDTQYF
TRBV12-5,NA,TRBJ1-1,NA,TGTGCTAGTGGTAGCCGGGACATGGGTTCTGTGTTCTTT,CASGSRDMGSVFF
TRBV6-6,NA,TRBJ2-6,NA,TGTGCCAGCAGTTACGGGACTGGGGCCAACGTCCTGACTTTC,CASSYGTGANVLTF
TRBV5-4,TRBD1,TRBJ2-1,NA,TGTGCCAGCAGCTTACCCAGACAGGGGGCAGGCAATGAGCAGTTCTTC,CASSLPRQGAGNEQFF
TRBV19,NA,TRBJ1-4,NA,TGTGCCAGTAGTAGTTTAGGTCGACGGGAGCCTCAAAATGAAAAACTGTTTTTT,CASSSLGRREPQNEKLFF
TRBV2,TRBD1,TRBJ1-1,NA,TGTGCCAGCAGTCCATCCACAGGGGGGTGGACTGAAGCTTTCTTT,CASSPSTGGWTEAFF
TRBV29-1,TRBD2,TRBJ2-1,NA,TGCAGCGGGATGGGACTAGCGGGGGGCAGTGAGCAGTTCTTC,CSGMGLAGGSEQFF
TRBV7-3,NA,TRBJ2-2,NA,TGTGCCAGCAGCGCGGTCTACACCGGGGAGCTGTTTTTT,CASSAVYTGELFF